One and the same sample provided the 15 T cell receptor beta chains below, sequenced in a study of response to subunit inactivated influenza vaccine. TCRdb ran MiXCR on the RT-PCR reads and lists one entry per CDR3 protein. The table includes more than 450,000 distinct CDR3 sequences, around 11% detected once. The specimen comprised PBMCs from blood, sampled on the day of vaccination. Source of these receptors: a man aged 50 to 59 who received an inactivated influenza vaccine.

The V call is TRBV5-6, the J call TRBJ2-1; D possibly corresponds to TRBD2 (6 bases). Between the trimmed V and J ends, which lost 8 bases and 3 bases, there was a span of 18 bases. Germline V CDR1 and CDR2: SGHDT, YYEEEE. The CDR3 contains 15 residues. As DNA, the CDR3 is TGTGCCAGGGGCTCCGGGAGTCTGAACTACAATGAGCAGTTCTTC. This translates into CARGSGSLNYNEQFF.

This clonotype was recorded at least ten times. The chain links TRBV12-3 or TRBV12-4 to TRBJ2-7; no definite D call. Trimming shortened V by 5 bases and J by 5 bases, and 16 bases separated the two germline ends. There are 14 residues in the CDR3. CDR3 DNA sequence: TGTGCCAGCAGTCAAAATCTTGTGGCCCACGAGCAGTACTTC. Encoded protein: CASSQNLVAHEQYF.

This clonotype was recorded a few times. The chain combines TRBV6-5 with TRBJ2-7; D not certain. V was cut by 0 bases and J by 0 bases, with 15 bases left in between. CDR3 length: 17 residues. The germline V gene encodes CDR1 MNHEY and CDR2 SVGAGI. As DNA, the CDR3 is TGTGCCAGCAGTTACTCGCTTACGGGCCTTAGCTCCTACGAGCAGTACTTC. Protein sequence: CASSYSLTGLSSYEQYF.

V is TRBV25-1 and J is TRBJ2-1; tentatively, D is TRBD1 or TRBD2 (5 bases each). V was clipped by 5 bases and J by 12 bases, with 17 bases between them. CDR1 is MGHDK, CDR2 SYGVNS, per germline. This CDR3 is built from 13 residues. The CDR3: CASSTSLPGRQFF. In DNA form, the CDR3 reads TGTGCCAGCAGTACCTCACTACCGGGACGGCAGTTCTTC.

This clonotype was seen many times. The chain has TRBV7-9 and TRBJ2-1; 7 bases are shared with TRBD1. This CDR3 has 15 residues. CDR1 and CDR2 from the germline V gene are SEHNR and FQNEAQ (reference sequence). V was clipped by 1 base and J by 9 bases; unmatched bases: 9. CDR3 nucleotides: TGTGCCAGCAGCTTAGGGCCCCAGACAGGGTCTGAGCAGTTCTTC. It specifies CASSLGPQTGSEQFF.

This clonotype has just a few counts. The CDR3 DNA is TGTGCCAGCTTCCCCCATGATGGGGCCAACGTCCTGACTTTC. Translation gives CASFPHDGANVLTF. V and J are TRBV6-2 or TRBV6-3 and TRBJ2-6; D is unclear. Germline V gene lookup returns CDR1 MNHEY and CDR2 SVGEGT. V shed 8 bases and J shed 3 bases, with 11 bases lying between them. CDR3 length equals 14 residues.

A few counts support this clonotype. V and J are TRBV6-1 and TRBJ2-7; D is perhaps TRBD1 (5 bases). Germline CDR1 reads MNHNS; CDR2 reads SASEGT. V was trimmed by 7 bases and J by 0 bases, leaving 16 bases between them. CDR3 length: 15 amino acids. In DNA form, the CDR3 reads TGTGCCAGCATCCGAGGCACAGGCTCCTCCTACGAGCAGTACTTC. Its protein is CASIRGTGSSYEQYF.

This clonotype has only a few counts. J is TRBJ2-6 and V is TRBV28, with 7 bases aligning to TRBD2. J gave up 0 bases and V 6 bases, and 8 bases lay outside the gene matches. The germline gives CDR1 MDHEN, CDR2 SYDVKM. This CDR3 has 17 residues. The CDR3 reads CASRSPGGVSGANVLTF. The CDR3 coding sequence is TGTGCCAGCAGATCTCCGGGGGGTGTCTCTGGGGCCAACGTCCTGACTTTC.

The CDR3 DNA reads as TGTGCCAGCAGCCTCTCACCGGGGATGGCCGAGCAGTACTTC. This translates into CASSLSPGMAEQYF. This chain connects TRBV7-9 to TRBJ2-7; TRBD2 might be the D (5 bases). Trimming removed 5 bases at V and 6 bases at J, with 17 bases between. The germline CDR1 and CDR2 sequences are SEHNR and FQNEAQ (reference sequence). CDR3 length equals 14 residues.

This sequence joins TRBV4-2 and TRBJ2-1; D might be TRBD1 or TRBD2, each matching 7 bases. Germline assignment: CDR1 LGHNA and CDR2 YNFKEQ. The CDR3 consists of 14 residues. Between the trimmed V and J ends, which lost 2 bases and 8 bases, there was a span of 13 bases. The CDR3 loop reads CASSQIRGRDEQFF. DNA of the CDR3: TGTGCCAGCAGCCAAATCAGGGGGAGGGATGAGCAGTTCTTC.

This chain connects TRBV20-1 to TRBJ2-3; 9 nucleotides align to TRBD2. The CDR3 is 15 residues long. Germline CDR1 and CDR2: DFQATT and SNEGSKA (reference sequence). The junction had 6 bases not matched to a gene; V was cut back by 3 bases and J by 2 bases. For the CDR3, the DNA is TGCAGTGCTAGGCCTCTAGCGGGGAACACAGATACGCAGTATTTT. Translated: CSARPLAGNTDTQYF.

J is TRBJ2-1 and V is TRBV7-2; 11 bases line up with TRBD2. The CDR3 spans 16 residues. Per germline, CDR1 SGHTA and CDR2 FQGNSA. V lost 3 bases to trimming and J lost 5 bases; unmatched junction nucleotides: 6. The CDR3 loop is CASSFIGTSGNNEQFF. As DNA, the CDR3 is TGTGCCAGCAGCTTTATTGGGACTAGCGGCAACAATGAGCAGTTCTTC.

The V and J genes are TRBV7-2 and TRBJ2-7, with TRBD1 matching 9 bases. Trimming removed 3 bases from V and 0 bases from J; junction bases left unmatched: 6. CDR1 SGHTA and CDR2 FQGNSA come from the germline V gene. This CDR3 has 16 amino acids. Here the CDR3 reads CASSFPGQGISYEQYF. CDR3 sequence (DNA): TGTGCCAGCAGCTTCCCGGGACAGGGCATCTCCTACGAGCAGTACTTC.

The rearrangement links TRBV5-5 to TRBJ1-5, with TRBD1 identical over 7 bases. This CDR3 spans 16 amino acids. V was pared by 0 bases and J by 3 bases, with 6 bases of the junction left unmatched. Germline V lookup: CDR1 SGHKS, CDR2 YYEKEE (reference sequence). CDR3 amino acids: CASSLAGTVINQPQHF. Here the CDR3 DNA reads TGTGCCAGCAGCTTGGCTGGGACAGTCATCAATCAGCCCCAGCATTTT. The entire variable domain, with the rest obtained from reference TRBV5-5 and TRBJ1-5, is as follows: DAGVTQSPTHLIKTRGQQVTLRCSPISGHKSVSWYQQVLGQGPQFIFQYYEKEERGRGNFPDRFSARQFPNYSSELNVNALLLGDSALYLCASSLAGTVINQPQHFGDGTRLSIL.

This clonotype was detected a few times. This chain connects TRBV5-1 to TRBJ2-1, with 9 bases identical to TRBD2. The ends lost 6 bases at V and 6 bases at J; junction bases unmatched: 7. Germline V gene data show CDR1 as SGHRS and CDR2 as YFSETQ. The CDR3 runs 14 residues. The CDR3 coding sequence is TGCGCCAGCACTGTGCTAGCGGGGATCAATGAGCAGTTCTTC. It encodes CASTVLAGINEQFF.